This T cell receptor (beta chain) was profiled in a study of radiation and T cells in renal cell carcinoma. The study, taken as a whole, reports: From baseline, blood top tumor clonotypes peaked at 2 weeks post-radiation.

In the case of this clone: The antigen is unknown.

Sequenced by immunoSEQ multiplex PCR; TCRdb stores in-frame clones only, minus some. The data show around 95,000 clones, approximately 80% seen once. The time point: blood 4 weeks post-SBRT, at nephrectomy. Treatment noted: 15 Gy SBRT to primary tumor, nephrectomy 4 weeks later. Nephrectomy followed 15 Gy stereotactic body radiation by 4 weeks. Clear cell pathology was present in this patient's renal cell carcinoma. CDR1 and CDR2 (germline): WSHSY, SAAADI. Trimming left V 7 bases short and J 0 bases short, with 19 bases between. The length of the CDR3 is 16 residues. Here the sequenced sample was blood, taken from a patient whose treatment included radiotherapy and nephrectomy. The rearrangement joins TRBV10-2 to TRBJ2-7, with D tentatively TRBD2 (5 bases). The clonotype comes from a man aged 55-75 years with renal cell carcinoma. As DNA, the CDR3 is TGCGCCAGCATGGGTCAGGAGGATAGATTCTCCTACGAGCAGTACTTC. It yields the protein CASMGQEDRFSYEQYF.